This T cell receptor beta chain was profiled in a study of identical twins. A universal primer site was added by template switching, and unique molecular identifiers were carried by the cDNA. A single record per CDR3 protein comes from TCRdb applying MiXCR to the 5' RACE reads. The sample contains approximately 690,000 distinct CDR3 sequences, approximately 6% of which appear only once. This clonotype appeared many times. Its antigen is currently unknown. The study, taken as a whole, reports: Weaker excess twin sharing was observed in beta out-of-frame sequences. Fewer insertions were carried by abundant cord blood beta clonotypes, but none was seen in memory repertoires.

The TCR was taken from a man aged 18 to 30 in good health. The sequencing input was naive T cells sorted from blood.

The CDR3 DNA follows: TGCAGCGTTGAGTTCCTAGCGGGAGATCAAGAGCAGTACTTC. As protein: CSVEFLAGDQEQYF. The gene calls are TRBV29-1 and TRBJ2-7; 10 bases are shared with TRBD2. The CDR3 sequence is 14 residues long. Trimming took 3 bases from V and 7 from J; bases not matched to a gene: 9. Per germline, CDR1 SQVTM and CDR2 ANQGSEA.